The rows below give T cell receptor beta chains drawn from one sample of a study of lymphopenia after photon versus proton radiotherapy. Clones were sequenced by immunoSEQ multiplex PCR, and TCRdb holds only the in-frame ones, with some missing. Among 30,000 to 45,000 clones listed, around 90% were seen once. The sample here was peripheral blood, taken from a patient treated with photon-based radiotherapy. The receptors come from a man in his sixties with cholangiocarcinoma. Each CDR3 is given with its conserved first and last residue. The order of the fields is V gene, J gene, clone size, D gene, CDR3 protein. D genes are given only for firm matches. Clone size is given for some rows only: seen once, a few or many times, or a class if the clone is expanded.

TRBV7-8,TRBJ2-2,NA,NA,CASSLGLRVTGELFF
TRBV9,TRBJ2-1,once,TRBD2,CASSAGLAGDLCNEQFF
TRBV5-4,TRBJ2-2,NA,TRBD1,CASNILDRGSSGELFF
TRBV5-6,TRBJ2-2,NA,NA,CASSLATAGAGTGELFF
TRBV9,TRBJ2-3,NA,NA,CASSPSGATSTDTQYF
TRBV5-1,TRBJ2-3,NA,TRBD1,CASSHTDRVVSVTQYF
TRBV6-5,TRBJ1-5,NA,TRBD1,CASSYRQGDRNQPQHF
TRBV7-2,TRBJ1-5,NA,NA,CASSNEGPMGNQPQHF
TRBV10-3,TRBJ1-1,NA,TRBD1,CAISERQGATTEAFF
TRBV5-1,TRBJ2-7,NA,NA,CASSPDGTGDYEQYF
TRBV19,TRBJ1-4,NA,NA,CASSRGQSGTNEKLFF
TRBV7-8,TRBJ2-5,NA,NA,CASSLAAWDGGTQYF
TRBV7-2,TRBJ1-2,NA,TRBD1,CASSFGQGGYGYTF
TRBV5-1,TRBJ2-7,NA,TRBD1,CASSEPQGADSEQYF
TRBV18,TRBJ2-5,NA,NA,CASSPPGPYQETQYF
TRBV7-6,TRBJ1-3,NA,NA,CASSLGGLGSGNTIYF
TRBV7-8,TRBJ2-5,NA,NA,CASSLLVSIQETQYF
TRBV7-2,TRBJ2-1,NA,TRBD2,CASSSRLAGMERSEQFF
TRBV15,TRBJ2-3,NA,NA,CATSRDRARQGLAQYF
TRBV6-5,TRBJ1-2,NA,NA,CASSSRDANYGYTF
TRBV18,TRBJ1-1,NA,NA,CASSPPMGARTEAFF
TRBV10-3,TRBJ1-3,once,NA,CAISSGSGVGTGNTIYF
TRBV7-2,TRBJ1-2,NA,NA,CASSLDNPNYGYTF
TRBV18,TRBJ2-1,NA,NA,CASSPRQGNEQFF
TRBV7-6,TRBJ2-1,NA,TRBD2,CASSPRTSGSSYNEQFF
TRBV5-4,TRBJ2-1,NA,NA,CASSLDSRTPYNEQFF
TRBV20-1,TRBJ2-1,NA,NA,CSARGPFEQFF
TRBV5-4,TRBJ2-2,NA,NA,CASSAGHSNTGELFF
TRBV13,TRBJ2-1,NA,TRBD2,CASSLMGLAGPGEQFF
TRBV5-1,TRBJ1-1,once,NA,CASSLAASAGTEAFF
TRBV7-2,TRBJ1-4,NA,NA,CASSLGRQENEKLFF
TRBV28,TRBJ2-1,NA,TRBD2,CASSSLLAGSINEQFF
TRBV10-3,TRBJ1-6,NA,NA,CAIRSGSDSPLHF
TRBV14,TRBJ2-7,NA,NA,CASSQATQGREQYF
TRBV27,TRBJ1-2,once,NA,CASSLESGPGTYGYTF
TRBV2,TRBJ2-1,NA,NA,CASSWDSYNEQFF
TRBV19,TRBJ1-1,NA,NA,CASSNTRRTEAFF
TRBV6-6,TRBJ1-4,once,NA,CASSYSGEKLFF
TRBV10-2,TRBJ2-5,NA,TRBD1,CASSEGQGPEAQYF
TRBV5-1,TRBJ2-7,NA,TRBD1,CASSKGRQGNSIYEQYF
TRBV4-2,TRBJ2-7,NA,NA,CASSQELRAYEQYF
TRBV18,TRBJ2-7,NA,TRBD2,CASSLQREIPGEQYF
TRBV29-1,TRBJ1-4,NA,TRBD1,CSVRTGGGKLFF
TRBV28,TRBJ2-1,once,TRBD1,CASSLPSGTGGYNEQFF
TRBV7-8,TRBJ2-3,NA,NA,CASSLATSTDTQYF
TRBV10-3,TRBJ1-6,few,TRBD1,CAISAGTVSSPLHF
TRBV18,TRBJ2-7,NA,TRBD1,CASSKQGAQNEQYF
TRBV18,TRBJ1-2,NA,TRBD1,CASSPLVISEDRSDYGYTF
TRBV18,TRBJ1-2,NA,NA,CASSPGSAYGYTF
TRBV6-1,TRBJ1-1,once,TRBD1,CASSNDRGIRTEAFF